Below, 25 T cell receptor beta chains from the same sample are listed, as sequenced in a study. Via MiXCR, TCRdb re-called the RT-PCR reads, giving one row per CDR3 protein. The table records around 700,000 distinct CDR3 sequences, 14% of them present only once. The sequencing sample was made of memory CD4+ T cells from blood. The source of these receptors is a female donor in good health, serving as a healthy control.

This clonotype was detected ten times or more. The chain couples TRBV29-1 to TRBJ1-2, with 7 bases lining up with TRBD1. CDR3 length: 13 amino acids. V was clipped by 3 bases and J by 12 bases; unmatched bases: 13. From germline, CDR1 is SQVTM and CDR2 ANQGSEA. For the CDR3, the DNA is TGCAGCGTTGATTTCTCCGTGACAGGGTACAACACCTTC. Residues: CSVDFSVTGYNTF. Using reference TRBV29-1 and TRBJ1-2 for the parts outside the CDR3, the full variable domain is SAVISQKPSRDICQRGTSLTIQCQVDSQVTMMFWYRQQPGQSLTLIATANQGSEATYESGFVIDKFPISRPNLTFSTLTVSNMSPEDSSIYLCSVDFSVTGYNTFGSGTRLTVV.

The chain recombines TRBV6-5 with TRBJ2-7, with D perhaps being TRBD1 or TRBD2 (7 bases each). CDR1 and CDR2 from the germline V gene are MNHEY and SVGAGI. The CDR3 totals 13 residues. The CDR3: CESSRQGGYEQYF. CDR3 coding DNA: TGTGAAAGCAGTCGTCAGGGGGGGTACGAGCAGTACTTC.

This clonotype was counted at least ten times. The V call is TRBV6-5, the J call TRBJ2-7, with TRBD1 matching 7 bases. Germline loops: CDR1 MNHEY, CDR2 SVGAGI. The CDR3 is 16 residues long. Germline trimming cut 2 bases from V and 3 bases from J; bases unmatched to any gene: 10. DNA of the CDR3: TGTGCCAGCAGTTACCGTAGACAGGGACGGAGCTACGAGCAGTACTTC. Its protein product is CASSYRRQGRSYEQYF.

This clonotype came up many times. V is TRBV4-3 and J is TRBJ2-3; TRBD2 matches at 7 bases. The trim removed 4 bases at V and 6 bases at J, leaving 16 bases unmatched. CDR1 and CDR2 from the germline V gene are LGHNA and YSLEER. The CDR3 runs 17 residues. In DNA form, the CDR3 reads TGCGCCAGCAGCCCCCTGCCCCTCCCTGGGGGGGGGGATACGCAGTATTTT. Amino acid sequence: CASSPLPLPGGGDTQYF.

As concerns this clonotype: A read error may explain this, as a much larger clone is one base away. The V and J genes are TRBV18 and TRBJ2-5; D possibly uses TRBD1 or TRBD2 (7 bases each). This CDR3 contains 15 residues. V dropped 2 bases and J dropped 4 bases, with 14 bases sitting between them. Germline lookup yields CDR1 KGHSH and CDR2 LQKENI. CDR3 sequence reads: CASSPSGTVLETQYF. In nucleotides, the CDR3 is TGTGCCAGCTCACCAAGCGGGACAGTCCTAGAGACCCAGTACTTC.

The chain recombines TRBV12-3 or TRBV12-4 with TRBJ2-3; D may be TRBD1 (5 bases). The ends were cut back, 5 bases at V and 0 bases at J, with 15 bases in the middle. This CDR3 spans 16 amino acids. CDR3 in DNA: TGTGCCAGCAGTCCTCGGGTGGGGCTAAGCACAGATACGCAGTATTTT. It specifies CASSPRVGLSTDTQYF.

In its sample, this clonotype was seen a few times. This chain uses TRBV7-6 with TRBJ1-3, with D perhaps TRBD1 (6 bases). V lost 4 bases, J lost 0 bases, and 13 bases lay in between. CDR1 is SGHVS and CDR2 is FNYEAQ in the germline V gene. The CDR3 totals 16 residues. DNA for the CDR3: TGTGCCAGCAGCTCCACAGGGATTGCCTCTGGAAACACCATATATTTT. Translated: CASSSTGIASGNTIYF.

This clonotype has more than one count but fewer than ten. The rearrangement uses TRBV9 and TRBJ2-3; TRBD2 agrees at 10 bases. Germline CDR1 is SGDLS and CDR2 is YYNGEE. After removal of 1 base from V and 1 base from J, the junction contained 3 bases not matched to a gene. This CDR3 has 16 residues. The CDR3 loop reads CASSVTSGTRTDTQYF. CDR3 coding DNA: TGTGCCAGCAGCGTAACTAGCGGGACTCGCACAGATACGCAGTATTTT.

This clonotype showed up many times. The chain is built from TRBV6-1 and TRBJ1-2; possibly TRBD1 for D (5 bases). V gave up 3 bases and J gave up 4 bases, with 9 bases separating them. The CDR3 sequence is 13 residues long. The V gene's germline CDR1 is MNHNS and CDR2 SASEGT. CDR3 region: CASSEGDSYGYTF. The CDR3 DNA reads TGTGCCAGCAGTGAGGGCGACAGCTATGGCTACACCTTC.

The V call is TRBV20-1, the J call TRBJ2-2, with 12 bases identical to TRBD2. The CDR3 runs 16 residues. From germline, CDR1 is DFQATT and CDR2 SNEGSKA (reference sequence). V lost 7 bases to trimming and J lost 5 bases; unmatched junction nucleotides: 11. CDR3: CSGIATSGRSTGELFF. CDR3 sequence (DNA): TGCAGTGGGATAGCGACTAGCGGGAGATCTACCGGGGAGCTGTTTTTT.

V and J are TRBV7-2 and TRBJ1-4; possible D gene TRBD1, 5 bases. The CDR3 runs to 17 residues. CDR1 and CDR2 from the germline V gene are SGHTA and FQGNSA. V was clipped by 5 bases and J by 4 bases, with 20 bases between them. The chain's CDR3 is CASSLTNRWSYNEKLFF. CDR3 DNA: TGTGCCAGCAGCCTCACCAACAGGTGGTCGTATAATGAAAAACTGTTTTTT.

This clonotype was picked up many times. The J gene is TRBJ1-2, the V gene TRBV6-5, with 7 bases that match TRBD1. From germline, CDR1 is MNHEY and CDR2 SVGAGI. J lost 8 bases, V lost 6 bases, and 9 bases had no gene match. The CDR3 runs 13 residues. The CDR3 region is CASRAAGGEGYTF. The CDR3 DNA sequence: TGTGCCAGCAGGGCGGCAGGGGGGGAAGGCTACACCTTC.

This clonotype was counted a few times. The chain recombines TRBV28 with TRBJ2-7, with 9 nucleotides matching TRBD1. V was clipped by 10 bases and J by 3 bases; unmatched bases: 7. This CDR3 comprises 13 residues. Per the germline V gene, CDR1 is MDHEN and CDR2 is SYDVKM. CDR3: CATGPGQGYEQYF. As DNA, the CDR3 is TGTGCCACCGGACCGGGACAGGGCTACGAGCAGTACTTC.

The gene calls are TRBV7-2 and TRBJ1-1; D remains ambiguous. V was clipped by 7 bases and J by 0 bases, with 9 bases between them. The length of the CDR3 is 13 residues. Per the germline V gene, CDR1 is SGHTA and CDR2 is FQGNSA. The CDR3 is CASIFSVNTEAFF. CDR3 in DNA: TGTGCCAGCATTTTCAGCGTGAACACTGAAGCTTTCTTT.

The gene calls are TRBV18 and TRBJ1-2, with 8 bases fitting TRBD1. CDR3 length: 16 amino acids. Per germline, CDR1 KGHSH and CDR2 LQKENI. V trimming: 3 bases; J trimming: 6 bases; junction bases outside the gene matches: 12. The CDR3 sequence is CASSPKGTTGADGYTF. For the CDR3, the DNA is TGTGCCAGCTCACCTAAGGGGACGACAGGGGCGGATGGCTACACCTTC.

The chain links TRBV15 to TRBJ1-5, with a tentative D call TRBD1 (6 bases). Germline CDR1 reads LNHNV; CDR2 reads YYDKDF (reference sequence). The V end lost 0 bases, the J end lost 6 bases, and 12 bases lay between the germline ends. The CDR3 runs 15 residues. The CDR3: CATSREKGEAQPQHF. CDR3 sequence (DNA): TGTGCCACCAGCAGAGAGAAGGGGGAGGCTCAGCCCCAGCATTTT.

This clonotype has a count of ten or more. The rearrangement uses TRBV20-1 and TRBJ2-5; D uncertain. The CDR3 spans 12 residues. Germline-derived CDR1 and CDR2 are DFQATT and SNEGSKA (reference sequence). The CDR3, as DNA: TGCAGCGTTCCGGCCGCTGAGGAGACCCAGTACTTC. Translation gives CSVPAAEETQYF.

The sample holds a few counts of this clonotype. The rearrangement joins TRBV20-1 to TRBJ2-5; the match to TRBD1 covers 8 bases. Germline lookup yields CDR1 DFQATT and CDR2 SNEGSKA (reference sequence). The ends lost 3 bases at V and 5 bases at J; junction bases unmatched: 11. The CDR3 length is 15 residues. CDR3 sequence (DNA): TGCAGTGCTAGGGGGCCGGGACAGGCTGCGGAGACCCAGTACTTC. Amino acids: CSARGPGQAAETQYF.

This chain uses TRBV6-2 or TRBV6-3 with TRBJ1-2; D gene ambiguous. The germline gives CDR1 MNHEY, CDR2 SVGEGT. V gave up 8 bases and J gave up 4 bases, with 11 bases separating them. The CDR3 totals 12 residues. The CDR3 sequence is CASGDAFYGYTF. CDR3 in DNA: TGTGCCAGCGGGGATGCGTTCTATGGCTACACCTTC.

The chain carries TRBV18 and TRBJ2-7, with 10 bases fitting TRBD2. This CDR3 spans 15 amino acids. V lost 6 bases, J lost 0 bases, and 5 bases stayed unmatched. Germline V lookup: CDR1 KGHSH, CDR2 LQKENI. The DNA for the CDR3 is TGTGCCAGCTCCTTAGCGGGAGGCCTCTCCTACGAGCAGTACTTC. This translates into CASSLAGGLSYEQYF. Full variable domain (remainder filled in from reference TRBV18 and TRBJ2-7): NAGVMQNPRHLVRRRGQEARLRCSPMKGHSHVYWYRQLPEEGLKFMVYLQKENIIDESGMPKERFSAEFPKEGPSILRIQQVVRGDSAAYFCASSLAGGLSYEQYFGPGTRLTVT.

The chain is built from TRBV21-1 and TRBJ2-1; the table calls TRBD1, which could not be checked here. TRBV21-1 is a pseudogene locus. This CDR3 is built from 17 residues. The CDR3 protein is CASSKGRGTPSYNEQFF. As DNA, the CDR3 is TGTGCCAGCAGCAAAGGTCGTGGGACACCTTCCTACAATGAGCAGTTCTTC.

This clonotype was seen ten or more times. V gene TRBV5-1 combines with J gene TRBJ2-7; D possibly corresponds to TRBD2 (5 bases). In germline, CDR1 is SGHRS, CDR2 YFSETQ. The length of the CDR3 is 13 residues. V shed 6 bases and J shed 3 bases, with 13 bases lying between them. The CDR3 nucleotides are TGCGCCAGCAACCGGGGTTCAGGCTACGAGCAGTACTTC. Amino acids: CASNRGSGYEQYF.

The J gene is TRBJ2-7, the V gene TRBV4-3; D is unresolved. Germline V gene data show CDR1 as LGHNA and CDR2 as YSLEER. The CDR3 sequence is 15 residues long. Trimming left V 0 bases short and J 3 bases short, with 12 bases between. The CDR3 sequence is CASSQDLGNYYEQYF. The CDR3 region has the DNA TGCGCCAGCAGCCAAGATCTAGGGAATTACTACGAGCAGTACTTC.

The chain links TRBV20-1 to TRBJ1-5; D remains unclear. This CDR3 contains 14 residues. CDR1 and CDR2 (germline): DFQATT, SNEGSKA (reference sequence). The V and J ends lost 3 bases and 2 bases respectively, with 11 bases between them. The CDR3 DNA reads as TGCAGTGCTAGTCTGGGGATGGGCAATCAGCCCCAGCATTTT. Translating it yields CSASLGMGNQPQHF.

This clonotype was detected many times. The chain recombines TRBV6-5 with TRBJ2-2; D gene ambiguous. Trimming pared 6 bases from V and 8 bases from J, leaving 10 bases between. Germline CDR1 and CDR2: MNHEY and SVGAGI. This CDR3 is 12 amino acids long. The CDR3 nucleotides are TGTGCCAGCAGCCAATTTCGTGGGGAGCTGTTTTTT. Encoded protein: CASSQFRGELFF.